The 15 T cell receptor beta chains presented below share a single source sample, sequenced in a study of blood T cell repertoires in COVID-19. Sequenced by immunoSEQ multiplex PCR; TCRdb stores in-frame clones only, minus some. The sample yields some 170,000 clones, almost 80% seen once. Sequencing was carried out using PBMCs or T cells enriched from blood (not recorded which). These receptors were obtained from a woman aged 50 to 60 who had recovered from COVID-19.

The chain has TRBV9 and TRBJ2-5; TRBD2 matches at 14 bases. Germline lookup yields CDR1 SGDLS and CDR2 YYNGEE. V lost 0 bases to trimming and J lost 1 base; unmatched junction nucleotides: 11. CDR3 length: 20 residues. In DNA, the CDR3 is TGTGCCAGCAGCGTAGCTACCGAGACTAGCGGGAGGGAGTTCCAAGAGACCCAGTACTTC. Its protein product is CASSVATETSGREFQETQYF.

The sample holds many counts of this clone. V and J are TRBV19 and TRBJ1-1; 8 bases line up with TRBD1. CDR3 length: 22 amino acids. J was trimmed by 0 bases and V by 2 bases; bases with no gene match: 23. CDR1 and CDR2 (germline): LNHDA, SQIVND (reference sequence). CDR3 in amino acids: CASSIRDGTGGVSRYMNTEAFF. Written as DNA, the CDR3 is TGTGCCAGTAGTATAAGGGATGGGACAGGCGGTGTTTCGCGCTACATGAACACTGAAGCTTTCTTT.

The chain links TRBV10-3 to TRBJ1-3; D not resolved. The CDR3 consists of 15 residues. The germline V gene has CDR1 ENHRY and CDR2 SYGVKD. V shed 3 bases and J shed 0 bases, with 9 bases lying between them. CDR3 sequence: CAISEVRNSGNTIYF. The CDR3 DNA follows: TGTGCCATCAGTGAAGTCAGGAACTCTGGAAACACCATATATTTT.

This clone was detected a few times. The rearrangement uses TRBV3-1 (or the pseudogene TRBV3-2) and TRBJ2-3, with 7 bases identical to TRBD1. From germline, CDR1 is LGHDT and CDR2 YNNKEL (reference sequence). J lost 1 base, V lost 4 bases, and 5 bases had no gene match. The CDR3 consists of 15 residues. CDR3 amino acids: CASSPNDRGTDTQYF. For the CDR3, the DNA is TGTGCCAGCAGCCCCAACGACAGGGGCACAGATACGCAGTATTTT.

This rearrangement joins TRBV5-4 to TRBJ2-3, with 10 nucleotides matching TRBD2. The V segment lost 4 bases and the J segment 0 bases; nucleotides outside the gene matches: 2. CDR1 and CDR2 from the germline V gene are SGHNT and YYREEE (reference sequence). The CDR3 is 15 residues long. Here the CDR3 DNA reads TGTGCCAGCAGCGCGACTAGCGGGAGCACAGATACGCAGTATTTT. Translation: CASSATSGSTDTQYF.

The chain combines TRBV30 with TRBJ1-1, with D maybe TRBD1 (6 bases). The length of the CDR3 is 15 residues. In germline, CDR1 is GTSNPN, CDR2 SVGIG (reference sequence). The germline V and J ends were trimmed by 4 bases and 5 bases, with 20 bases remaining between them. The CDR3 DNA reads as TGTGCCTGGACACGGGGGGGCGCTTGGAGTACTGAAGCTTTCTTT. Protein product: CAWTRGGAWSTEAFF.

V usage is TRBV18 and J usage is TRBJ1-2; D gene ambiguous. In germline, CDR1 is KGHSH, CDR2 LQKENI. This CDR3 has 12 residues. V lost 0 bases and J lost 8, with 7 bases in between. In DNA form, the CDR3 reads TGTGCCAGCTCACCACCGGAGGGAGGCTACACCTTC. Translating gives CASSPPEGGYTF.

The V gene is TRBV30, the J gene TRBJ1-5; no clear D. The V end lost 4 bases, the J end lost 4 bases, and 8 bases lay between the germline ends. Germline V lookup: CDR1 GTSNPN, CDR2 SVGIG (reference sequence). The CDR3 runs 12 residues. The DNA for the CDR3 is TGTGCCTGGACAGTACAAAATCAGCCCCAGCATTTT. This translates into CAWTVQNQPQHF.

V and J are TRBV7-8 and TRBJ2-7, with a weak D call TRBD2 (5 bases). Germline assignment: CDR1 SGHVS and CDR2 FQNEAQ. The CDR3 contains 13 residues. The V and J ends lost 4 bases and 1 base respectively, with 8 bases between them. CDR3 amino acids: CASSSRRSYEQYF. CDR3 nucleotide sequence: TGTGCCAGCAGCTCCAGGAGGTCCTACGAGCAGTACTTC.

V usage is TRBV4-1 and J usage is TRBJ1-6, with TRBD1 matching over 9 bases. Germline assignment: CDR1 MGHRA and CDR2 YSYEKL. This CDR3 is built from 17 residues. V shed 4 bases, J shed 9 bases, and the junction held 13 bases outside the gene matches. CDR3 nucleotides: TGCGCCAGCAGCCTACTGTCCGGGACAGGGCTTGTTTCACCCCTCCACTTT. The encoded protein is CASSLLSGTGLVSPLHF.

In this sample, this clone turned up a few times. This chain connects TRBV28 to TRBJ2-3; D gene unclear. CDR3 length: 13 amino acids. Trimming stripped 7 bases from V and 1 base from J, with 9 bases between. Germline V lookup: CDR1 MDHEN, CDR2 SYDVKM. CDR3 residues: CASNYGGTDTQYF. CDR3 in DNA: TGTGCCAGCAACTACGGCGGCACAGATACGCAGTATTTT.

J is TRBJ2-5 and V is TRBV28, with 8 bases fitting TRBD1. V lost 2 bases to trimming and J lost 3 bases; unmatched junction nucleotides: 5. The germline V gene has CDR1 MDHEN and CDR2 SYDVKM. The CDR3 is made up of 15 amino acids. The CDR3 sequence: CASSLQGAQKETQYF. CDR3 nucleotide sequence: TGTGCCAGCAGTTTACAGGGGGCGCAAAAAGAGACCCAGTACTTC.

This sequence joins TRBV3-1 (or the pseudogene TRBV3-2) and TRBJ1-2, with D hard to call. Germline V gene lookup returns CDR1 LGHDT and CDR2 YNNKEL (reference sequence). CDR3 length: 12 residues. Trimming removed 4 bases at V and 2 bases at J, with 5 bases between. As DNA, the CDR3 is TGTGCCAGCAGCCTCAGAAACTATGGCTACACCTTC. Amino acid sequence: CASSLRNYGYTF.

The CDR3 coding sequence is TGTGCCAGCAGCTTAGCCGAGGGCACAGATACGCAGTATTTT. It yields the protein CASSLAEGTDTQYF. The V gene is TRBV7-8, the J gene TRBJ2-3; D gene ambiguous. V was trimmed by 0 bases and J by 1 base, leaving 5 bases between them. The CDR3 contains 14 residues. Germline CDR1 and CDR2: SGHVS and FQNEAQ.

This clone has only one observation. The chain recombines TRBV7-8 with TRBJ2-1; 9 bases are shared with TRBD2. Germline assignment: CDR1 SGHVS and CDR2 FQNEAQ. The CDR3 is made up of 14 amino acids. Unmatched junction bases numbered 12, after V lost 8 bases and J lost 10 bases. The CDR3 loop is CASGIAGEVGEQFF. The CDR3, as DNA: TGTGCCAGCGGAATAGCGGGAGAGGTTGGGGAGCAGTTCTTC.